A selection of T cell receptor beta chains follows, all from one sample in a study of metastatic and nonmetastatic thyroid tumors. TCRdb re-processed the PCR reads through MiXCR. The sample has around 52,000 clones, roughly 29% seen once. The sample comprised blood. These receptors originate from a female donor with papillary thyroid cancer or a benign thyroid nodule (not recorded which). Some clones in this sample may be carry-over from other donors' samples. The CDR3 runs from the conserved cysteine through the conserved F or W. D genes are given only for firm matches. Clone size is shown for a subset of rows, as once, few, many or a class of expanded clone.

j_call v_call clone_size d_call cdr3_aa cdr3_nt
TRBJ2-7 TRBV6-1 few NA CASSEFRGYEQYF TGTGCCAGCAGTGAATTCCGAGGCTACGAGCAGTACTTC
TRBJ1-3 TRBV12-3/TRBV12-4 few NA CASSPRRVGNTIYF TGTGCCAGCAGCCCCCGCAGGGTCGGAAACACCATATATTTT
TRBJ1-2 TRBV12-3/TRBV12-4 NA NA CATRGVGGYTF TGTGCAACTCGGGGGGTTGGAGGCTACACCTTC
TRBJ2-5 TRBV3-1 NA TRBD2 CAARGRGGETQYF TGTGCTGCGAGAGGACGGGGGGGAGAGACCCAGTACTTC
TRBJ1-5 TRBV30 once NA CAWSVRSNQPQHF TGTGCCTGGAGTGTACGGAGCAATCAGCCCCAGCATTTT
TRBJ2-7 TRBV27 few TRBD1 CASSDRDRGRKEQYF TGTGCCAGCAGCGACCGGGACAGGGGGCGGAAAGAGCAGTACTTC
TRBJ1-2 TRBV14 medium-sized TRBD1 CASSRLTGNYGYTF TGTGCCAGCAGCCGGTTGACAGGGAACTATGGCTACACCTTC
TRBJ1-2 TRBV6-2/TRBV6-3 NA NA CASRALGPGYGYTF TGTGCCAGCAGGGCACTCGGACCGGGCTATGGCTACACCTTC
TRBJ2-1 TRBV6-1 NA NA CASSQTGNKEFF TGTGCCAGCAGTCAGACCGGGAACAAGGAGTTCTTC
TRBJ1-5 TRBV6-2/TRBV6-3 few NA CASTNVGFYGNQPQHF TGTGCCAGCACCAACGTGGGGTTTTATGGCAATCAGCCCCAGCATTTT
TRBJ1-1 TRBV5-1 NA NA CASTKGQNTEAFF TGCGCCAGCACCAAGGGACAGAACACTGAAGCTTTCTTT
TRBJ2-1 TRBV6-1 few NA CASSVFDGYNEQFF TGTGCCAGCAGTGTATTTGACGGCTACAATGAGCAGTTCTTC
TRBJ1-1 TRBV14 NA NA CASSRGGVGTEAFF TGTGCCAGCAGCCGGGGGGGCGTTGGCACTGAAGCTTTCTTT
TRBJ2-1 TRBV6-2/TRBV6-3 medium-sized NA CASSYIGPYNEQFF TGTGCCAGCAGTTATATAGGTCCCTACAATGAGCAGTTCTTC
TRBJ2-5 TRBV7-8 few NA CASSLAYSAGDETQYF TGTGCCAGCAGCTTAGCCTATTCTGCAGGGGACGAGACCCAGTACTTC
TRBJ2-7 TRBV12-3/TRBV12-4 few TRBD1 CASSWTGYEQYF TGTGCCAGCAGTTGGACAGGTTACGAGCAGTACTTC
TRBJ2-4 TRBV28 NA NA CASSFQSNIQYF TGTGCCAGCAGTTTCCAATCCAACATTCAGTACTTC
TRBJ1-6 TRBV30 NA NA CAWEGGGEALHF TGTGCCTGGGAGGGGGGGGGTGAAGCCCTCCACTTT
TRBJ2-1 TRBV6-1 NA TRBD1 CASSEAGTGGNEQFF TGTGCCAGCAGTGAAGCGGGTACAGGGGGAAATGAGCAGTTCTTC
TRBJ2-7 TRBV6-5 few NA CASSYLAGRDEQYF TGTGCCAGCAGTTACTTGGCGGGTAGGGACGAGCAGTACTTC
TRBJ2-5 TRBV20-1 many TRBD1 CSAPPRTGDYQETQYF TGCAGTGCTCCGCCACGGACAGGAGATTATCAAGAGACCCAGTACTTC
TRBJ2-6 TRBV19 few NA CATRTDSGANVLTF TGTGCCACACGTACAGACTCTGGGGCCAACGTCCTGACTTTC
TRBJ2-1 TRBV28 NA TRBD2 CASSPGLAGAYEQFF TGTGCCAGCAGCCCGGGACTAGCGGGAGCATATGAGCAGTTCTTC
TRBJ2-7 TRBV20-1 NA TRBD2 CSARTSGNSYEQYF TGCAGTGCTAGAACTAGCGGGAACTCCTACGAGCAGTACTTC
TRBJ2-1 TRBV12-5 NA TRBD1 CASGLAGQGDNEQFF TGTGCTAGTGGTTTGGCGGGACAGGGTGACAATGAGCAGTTCTTC
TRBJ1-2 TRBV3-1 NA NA CASSRGRINNYGYTF TGTGCCAGCAGTCGGGGCAGGATAAATAACTATGGCTACACCTTC
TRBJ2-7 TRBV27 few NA CASSVTVSSYEQYF TGTGCCAGCAGTGTAACGGTGAGCTCCTACGAGCAGTACTTC
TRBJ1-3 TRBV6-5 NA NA CASSSPFGVNSGNTIYF TGTGCCAGCAGTTCCCCCTTCGGAGTTAACTCTGGAAACACCATATATTTT
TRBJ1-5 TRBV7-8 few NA CASSLGRDQPQHF TGTGCCAGCAGCTTAGGTCGGGATCAGCCCCAGCATTTT
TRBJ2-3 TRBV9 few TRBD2 CASSVGLAGAATDTQYF TGTGCCAGCAGCGTAGGTTTGGCGGGAGCTGCCACAGATACGCAGTATTTT
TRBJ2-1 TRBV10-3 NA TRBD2 CAISAGLAGGPGVEQFF TGTGCCATCAGTGCGGGACTAGCGGGAGGGCCTGGCGTTGAGCAGTTCTTC
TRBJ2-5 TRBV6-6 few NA CASSYEAGAETQYF TGTGCCAGCAGTTACGAGGCGGGGGCGGAGACCCAGTACTTC
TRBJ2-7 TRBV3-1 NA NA CASSHRLVGHEQYF TGTGCCAGCAGCCATCGACTAGTAGGCCACGAGCAGTACTTC
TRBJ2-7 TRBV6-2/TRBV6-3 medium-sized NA CASSYFLGTSTSYEQYF TGTGCCAGCAGTTACTTTTTGGGCACCTCCACCTCCTACGAGCAGTACTTC
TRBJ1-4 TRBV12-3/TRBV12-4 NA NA CASSTDRNEKLFF TGTGCCAGCAGCACCGACAGGAATGAAAAACTGTTTTTT
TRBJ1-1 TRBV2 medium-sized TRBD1 CASSLEGAVNTEAFF TGTGCCAGCAGTCTCGAGGGGGCGGTGAACACTGAAGCTTTCTTT
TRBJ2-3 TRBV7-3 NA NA CASSLSSPDTQYF TGTGCCAGCAGCTTAAGTTCCCCAGATACGCAGTATTTT
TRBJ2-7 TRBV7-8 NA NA CASSLGQGGAYEQYF TGTGCCAGCAGCTTAGGTCAGGGGGGTGCCTACGAGCAGTACTTC
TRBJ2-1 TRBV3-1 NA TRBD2 CASSPAGGKVDEQFF TGTGCCAGCAGCCCAGCGGGGGGTAAGGTGGATGAGCAGTTCTTC
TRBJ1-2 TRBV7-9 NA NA CASSLLGGVSGYTF TGTGCCAGCAGCTTACTCGGGGGAGTCAGTGGCTACACCTTC
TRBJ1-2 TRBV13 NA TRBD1 CASSIGQDGYTF TGTGCCAGCAGCATAGGACAGGATGGCTACACCTTC
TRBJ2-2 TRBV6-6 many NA CASSYGQPNTGELFF TGTGCCAGCAGTTACGGGCAACCAAACACCGGGGAGCTGTTTTTT
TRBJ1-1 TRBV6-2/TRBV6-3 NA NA CASSRTENTEAFF TGTGCCAGCAGTCGGACAGAGAACACTGAAGCTTTCTTT
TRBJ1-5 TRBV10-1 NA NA CASSELRPHPNQPQHF TGCGCCAGCAGTGAGTTACGACCTCATCCCAATCAGCCCCAGCATTTT
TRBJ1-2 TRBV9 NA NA CASSVGGSYGYTF TGTGCCAGCAGCGTAGGTGGCAGCTATGGCTACACCTTC
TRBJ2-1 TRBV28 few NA CASSFRDEQFF TGTGCCAGCAGTTTTAGGGATGAGCAGTTCTTC
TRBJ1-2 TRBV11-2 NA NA CASSLAQGSYGYTF TGTGCCAGCAGCTTAGCGCAGGGGAGCTATGGCTACACCTTC
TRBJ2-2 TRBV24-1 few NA CATSDSRGSGELFF TGTGCCACCAGTGATTCGAGGGGCTCCGGGGAGCTGTTTTTT
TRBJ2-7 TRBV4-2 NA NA CASSLGYEQYF TGTGCCAGCAGCCTCGGATACGAGCAGTACTTC
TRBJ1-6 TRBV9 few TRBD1 CASSEGQSYAPLHF TGTGCCAGCAGCGAGGGACAGTCATATGCACCCCTCCACTTT
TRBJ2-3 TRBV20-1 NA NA CSVIDLASSTDTQYF TGCAGTGTCATTGATTTAGCCTCTAGCACAGATACGCAGTATTTT
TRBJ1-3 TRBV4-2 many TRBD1 CASSQEGTGGSGNTIYF TGTGCCAGCAGCCAAGAGGGGACAGGCGGCTCTGGAAACACCATATATTTT
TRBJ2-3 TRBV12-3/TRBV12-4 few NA CASKRDSTDTQYF TGTGCCAGCAAACGGGACAGCACAGATACGCAGTATTTT
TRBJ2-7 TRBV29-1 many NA CSVSGTPSYEQYF TGCAGCGTGTCCGGGACACCCTCCTACGAGCAGTACTTC
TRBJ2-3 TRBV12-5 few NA CASGLAAGTGSTDTQYF TGTGCTAGTGGTTTGGCCGCCGGGACTGGAAGCACAGATACGCAGTATTTT
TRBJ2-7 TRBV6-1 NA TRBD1 CASSAGGQAISYEQYF TGTGCCAGCAGTGCAGGTGGACAGGCGATCTCCTACGAGCAGTACTTC
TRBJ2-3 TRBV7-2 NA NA CASSFDPDTQYF TGTGCCAGCAGCTTTGACCCCGATACGCAGTATTTT
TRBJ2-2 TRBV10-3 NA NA CAISDRVQEELFF TGTGCCATCAGTGACAGGGTGCAGGAGGAGCTGTTTTTT
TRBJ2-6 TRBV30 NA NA CAWSAGASGTNVLTF TGTGCCTGGAGTGCAGGGGCCTCTGGGACCAACGTCCTGACTTTC